This TCR beta chain was sequenced during a study of monozygotic twins with inflammatory bowel disease. This CDR3 contains 14 residues. Germline V CDR1 and CDR2: SNHLY, FYNNEI. After re-calling the 5' RACE reads, TCRdb lists one entry per CDR3 protein, DNA absent. The sample table includes around 400,000 distinct CDR3 sequences. The chain couples TRBV2 to TRBJ1-5. Source material: blood. This receptor was taken from a human donor with ulcerative colitis or Crohn's disease, or a healthy co-twin of an affected twin (not recorded which). CDR3 amino acids: CASSEALSNQPQHF.